This T cell receptor beta chain was sequenced in a study of T cells expressing NK-cell markers. Study at large: It was sorted CD3+CD56-NKG2C+, CD3+CD56+NKG2C- and CD3+CD56+NKG2C+ T cells that provided the TCR beta repertoires. The study's findings and limits: Five to seven of the donors carried dominant NKG2C+ clonotypes that took up roughly 1.0-8% of their CD8+ T cells.

In regard to this clonotype: The antigen is undetermined.

TCRdb re-called the 5' RACE reads; one entry per CDR3 protein, DNA not given. The sample totals 400,000 to 550,000 distinct CDR3 sequences. This CDR3 is built from 15 residues. Germline lookup yields CDR1 LGHDT and CDR2 YNNKEL (reference sequence). Sequenced sample: blood T cells: a sorted CD56 or NKG2C T cell subset, CD4+ or CD8+ T cells, or bulk PBMC T cells (not recorded which). This receptor was taken from a woman between 18 and 69 years old in good health. The J gene is TRBJ1-4, the V gene TRBV3-1. This CDR3 reads CASSQGRATNEKLFF.